This T cell receptor beta chain comes out of a study of OX40 agonist ivuxolimab in advanced cancers. Background on the study: People who had prior anti-PD-1, anti-PD-L1 or anti-CTLA-4 therapy could take part, and under 45% had some.

The CDR3 loop spans 15 amino acids. V lost 6 bases to trimming and J lost 5 bases; unmatched junction nucleotides: 12. Germline V gene sequence: CDR1 MDHEN, CDR2 SYDVKM. The assay was immunoSEQ multiplex PCR, and TCRdb's table has in-frame clones only and misses some. The table lists more than 95,000 clones, approximately 94% of them singletons, with 0.15% to 0.2% in the top ten. The receptor was derived from an adult with an advanced solid tumor such as melanoma, head and neck, liver or kidney cancer. The source was CD4+ or CD8+ T cells sorted from blood, collected in a trial of the OX40 agonist ivuxolimab. The chain combines TRBV28 with TRBJ2-7, with 8 positions matching TRBD1. The CDR3 sequence is CASRRPQGAVDEQYF. CDR3 nucleotide sequence: TGTGCCAGCAGACGACCTCAGGGGGCCGTGGACGAGCAGTACTTC.